This T cell receptor (beta chain) came from a study of cytomegalovirus exposure and HLA in healthy donors. This clone is a singleton in its sample. This CDR3 contains 16 residues. Germline values: CDR1 SEHNR, CDR2 FQNEAQ (reference sequence). Trimming at V came to 1 base and at J to 4 bases, leaving 9 bases not matched to a gene. 60 Vbeta and 13 Jbeta primers were used in PCR. Under the authors' procedure: The count from a later analysis was about 80 million unique TCR beta chains, some 12 million of them shared. Assay used: immunoSEQ multiplex PCR; TCRdb lists only in-frame clones, some missing. That table gives V, J and clone size, and the DNA gave D and trimming. The sample has approximately 150,000 clones; roughly 79% are singletons.

Source material: PBMCs. This sequence joins TRBV7-9 and TRBJ1-2; TRBD1 matches 7 bases. The source of this sequence is a woman aged 45-60 years in good health and CMV-seronegative. The CDR3 bases are TGTGCCAGCAGCTTAGGGGGACAGATTGACTTCTATGGCTACACCTTC. Translating gives CASSLGGQIDFYGYTF.